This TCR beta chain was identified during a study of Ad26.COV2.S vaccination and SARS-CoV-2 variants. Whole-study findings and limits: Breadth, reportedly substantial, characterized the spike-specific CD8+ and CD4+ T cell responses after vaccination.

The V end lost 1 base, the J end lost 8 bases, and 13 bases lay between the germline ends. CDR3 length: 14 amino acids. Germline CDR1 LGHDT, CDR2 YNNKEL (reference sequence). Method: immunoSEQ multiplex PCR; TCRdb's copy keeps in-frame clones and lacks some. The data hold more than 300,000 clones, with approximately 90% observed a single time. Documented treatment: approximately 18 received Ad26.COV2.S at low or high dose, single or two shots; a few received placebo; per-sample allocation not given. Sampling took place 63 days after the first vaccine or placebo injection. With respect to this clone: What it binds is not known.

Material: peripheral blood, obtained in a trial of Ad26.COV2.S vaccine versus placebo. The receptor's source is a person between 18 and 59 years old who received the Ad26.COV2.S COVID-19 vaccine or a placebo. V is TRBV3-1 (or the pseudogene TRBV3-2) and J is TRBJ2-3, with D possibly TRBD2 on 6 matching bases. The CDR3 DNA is TGTGCCAGCAGCCAAGGGAGGGTAGGAGTTACGCAGTATTTT. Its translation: CASSQGRVGVTQYF.